The clone carrying this T cell receptor (beta chain) was picked up one time. Its specificity is not known. The data were taken from a study of shared clonotypes between healthy human individuals. Overall study context: Participating donors consisted of a couple of women and a few men aged 18 to 49. Regarding the study as a whole: The study found 4.5% to 6% of naive CD4 clonotypes shared across several donors. Despite large depth, sorted-subset datasets appeared incompletely sequenced.

Germline loops: CDR1 LGHNA, CDR2 YSLEER. With 0 bases clipped from V and 2 bases from J, the junction kept 4 bases outside the gene matches. The CDR3 contains 15 residues. Only in-frame clones appear in the TCRdb table, and some are missing; sequencing was by immunoSEQ multiplex PCR. The sample carries millions of clones, about 95% recorded once. Naive CD8 cells were CD45RO-negative, positively selected for CCR7, excluding terminally differentiated effector memory CD45RA+ cells. Input material: naive CD8+ T cells sorted from blood. This TCR was sampled from a man aged 18 to 29 in good health. The gene calls are TRBV4-3 and TRBJ2-7; the match to TRBD1 covers 7 bases. The CDR3 protein is CASSQETGAAYEQYF. DNA of the CDR3: TGCGCCAGCAGCCAAGAAACAGGGGCCGCCTACGAGCAGTACTTC.